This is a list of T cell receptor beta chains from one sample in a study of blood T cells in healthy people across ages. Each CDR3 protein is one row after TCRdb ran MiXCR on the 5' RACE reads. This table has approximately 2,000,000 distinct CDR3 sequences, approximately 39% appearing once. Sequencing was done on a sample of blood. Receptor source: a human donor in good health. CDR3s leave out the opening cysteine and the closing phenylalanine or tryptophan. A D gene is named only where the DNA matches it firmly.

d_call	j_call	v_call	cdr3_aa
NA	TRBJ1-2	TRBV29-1	SAGNHDYGYT
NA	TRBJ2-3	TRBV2	ASSDGSRVDTQY
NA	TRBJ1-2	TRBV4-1	ASSQEGNRVYGYT
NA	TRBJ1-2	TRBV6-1	ASSEGYGTQSYGYT
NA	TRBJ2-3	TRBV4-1	ASSQDLGRSNTDTQY
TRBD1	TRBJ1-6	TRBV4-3	ASSQGPTGDSPLH
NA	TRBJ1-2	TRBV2	ATGRANYGYT
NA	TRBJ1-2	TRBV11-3	ASSLDPGRDNYGYT
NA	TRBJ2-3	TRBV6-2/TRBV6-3	ASSRPSGSRTDTQY
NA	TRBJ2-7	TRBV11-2	ASSLGDGNYEQY
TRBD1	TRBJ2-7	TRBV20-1	SAAGSGQGFYEQY
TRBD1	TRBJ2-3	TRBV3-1	ASSQVGQGAQY
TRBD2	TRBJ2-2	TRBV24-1	ATKASGGPNTGELF
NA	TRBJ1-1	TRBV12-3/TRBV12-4	ASSPKAGNTEAF
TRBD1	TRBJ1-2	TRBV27	ASSLKAGTGGSGYT
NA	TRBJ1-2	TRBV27	ASSPDRSPGYGYT
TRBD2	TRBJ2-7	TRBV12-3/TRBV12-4	ASSPLTTSGVAYEQY